What follows is one TCR beta chain and its context. The CDR3 covers 16 residues. J lost 4 bases, V lost 5 bases, and 9 bases had no gene match. Germline V gene lookup returns CDR1 MNHEY and CDR2 SVGEGT. Profiled with immunoSEQ multiplex PCR; TCRdb holds only in-frame clones, not every one. The table records roughly 120,000 clones, 75% to 85% of them present only once. This sample is part of a study of blood T cell repertoires in COVID-19. The clonotype originates from a woman aged 80 or over with acute or convalescent COVID-19. The chain employs TRBV6-2 or TRBV6-3 and TRBJ1-5; the match to TRBD1 covers 9 bases. Sequenced: peripheral blood. For the CDR3, the DNA is TGTGCCAGCAGTCCAGGAGGACAGGGGACTAATCAGCCCCAGCATTTT. Its translation is CASSPGGQGTNQPQHF.